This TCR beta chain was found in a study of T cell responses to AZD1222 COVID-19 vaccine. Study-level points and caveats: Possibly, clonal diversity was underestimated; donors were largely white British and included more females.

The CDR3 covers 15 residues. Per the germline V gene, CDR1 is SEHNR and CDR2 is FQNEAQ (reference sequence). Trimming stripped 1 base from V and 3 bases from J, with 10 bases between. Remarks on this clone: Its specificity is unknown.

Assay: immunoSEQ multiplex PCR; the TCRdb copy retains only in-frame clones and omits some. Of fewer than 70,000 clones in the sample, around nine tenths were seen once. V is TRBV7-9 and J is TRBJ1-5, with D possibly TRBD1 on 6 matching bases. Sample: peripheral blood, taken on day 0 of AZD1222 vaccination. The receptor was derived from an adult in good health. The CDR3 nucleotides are TGTGCCAGCAGCTTAGGACAGGCGGCCAATCAGCCCCAGCATTTT. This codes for CASSLGQAANQPQHF. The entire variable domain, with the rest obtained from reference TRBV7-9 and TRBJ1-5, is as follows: DTGVSQNPRHKITKRGQNVTFRCDPISEHNRLYWYRQTLGQGPEFLTYFQNEAQLEKSRLLSDRFSAERPKGSFSTLEIQRTEQGDSAMYLCASSLGQAANQPQHFGDGTRLSIL.